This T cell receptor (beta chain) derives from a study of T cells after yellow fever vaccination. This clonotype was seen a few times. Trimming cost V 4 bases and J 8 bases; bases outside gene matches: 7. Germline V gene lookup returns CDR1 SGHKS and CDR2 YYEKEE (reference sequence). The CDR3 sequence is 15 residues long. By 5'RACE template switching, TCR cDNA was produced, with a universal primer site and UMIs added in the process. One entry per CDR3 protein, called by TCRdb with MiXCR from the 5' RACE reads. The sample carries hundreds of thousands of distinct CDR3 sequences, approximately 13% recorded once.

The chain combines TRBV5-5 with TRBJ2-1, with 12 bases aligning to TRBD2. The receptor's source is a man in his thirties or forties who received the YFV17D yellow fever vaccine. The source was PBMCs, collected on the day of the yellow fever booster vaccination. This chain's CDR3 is CASSRLAGDVYEQFF. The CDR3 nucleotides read TGTGCCAGCAGCCGACTAGCGGGAGATGTGTATGAGCAGTTCTTC.